Listed below are T cell receptor beta chains from one sample, sequenced in a study of T cells in tuberculosis. Sequencing was performed with immunoSEQ multiplex PCR; in TCRdb, only in-frame clones are kept and a portion is missing. The sample yields approximately 30,000 clones, 91% seen once. What was sequenced was PBMCs. These receptors all come from a donor aged 10 to 29 with latent tuberculosis or without tuberculosis infection. The CDR3 runs from the conserved cysteine through the conserved F or W. Fields, in order: clone size, J gene, D gene, V gene, CDR3 protein, CDR3 DNA. The D gene is left open where the match is weak. For some rows the clone size is stated as once, few or many, or as a class when expanded; others skip it.

.,TRBJ2-1,TRBD2,TRBV19,CASSIEAGGSSYNEQFF,TGTGCCAGTAGTATAGAGGCGGGAGGGAGCTCCTACAATGAGCAGTTCTTC
once,TRBJ2-1,TRBD2,TRBV9,CASSTLAGALNEQFF,TGTGCCAGCAGCACCCTAGCGGGGGCCCTCAATGAGCAGTTCTTC
.,TRBJ1-2,.,TRBV9,CASSVGAQANYGYTF,TGTGCCAGCAGCGTAGGGGCTCAAGCTAACTATGGCTACACCTTC
once,TRBJ2-7,TRBD2,TRBV5-4,CASSPLREGNEQYF,TGTGCCAGCAGCCCCCTGCGGGAGGGAAACGAGCAGTACTTC
.,TRBJ2-7,.,TRBV19,CASSMDSYPYEQYF,TGTGCCAGTAGTATGGACAGTTACCCCTACGAGCAGTACTTC
.,TRBJ1-2,.,TRBV7-2,CASSLARGWGYGYTF,TGTGCCAGCAGCTTAGCCCGGGGATGGGGCTATGGCTACACCTTC
.,TRBJ2-5,.,TRBV9,CASSLAGPQETQYF,TGTGCCAGCAGCCTCGCGGGCCCTCAAGAGACCCAGTACTTC
.,TRBJ1-4,TRBD1,TRBV13,CASSEGTGDRKLFF,TGTGCCAGCAGCGAGGGGACAGGGGACCGAAAACTGTTTTTT
.,TRBJ1-1,.,TRBV7-8,CASSLGWRGGTEAFF,TGTGCCAGCAGCTTAGGCTGGCGAGGAGGCACTGAAGCTTTCTTT
.,TRBJ1-2,.,TRBV30,CAWTRTAGANYGYTF,TGTGCCTGGACTCGGACGGCAGGGGCTAACTATGGCTACACCTTC
few,TRBJ1-2,.,TRBV28,CASRFSLGYGYTF,TGTGCCAGCAGATTTAGCCTCGGCTATGGCTACACCTTC
.,TRBJ2-2,.,TRBV28,CASSPISPNTGELFF,TGTGCCAGCAGTCCCATTAGCCCGAACACCGGGGAGCTGTTTTTT
.,TRBJ2-1,.,TRBV15,CATSRAQRATRNEQFF,TGTGCCACCAGCAGAGCACAGCGGGCGACGCGCAATGAGCAGTTCTTC
.,TRBJ2-3,.,TRBV7-8,CASREGNTDTQYF,TGTGCCAGCAGGGAGGGTAACACAGATACGCAGTATTTT
.,TRBJ1-3,TRBD1,TRBV5-4,CASGVQGQGSAGNTIYF,TGTGCCAGCGGGGTACAGGGACAGGGGAGCGCTGGAAACACCATATATTTT
.,TRBJ2-1,.,TRBV6-5,CASTYGSANEQFF,TGTGCCAGCACCTACGGTAGCGCCAATGAGCAGTTCTTC
.,TRBJ2-3,TRBD2,TRBV9,CASSGTSGNTDTQYF,TGTGCCAGCAGCGGGACTAGCGGGAACACAGATACGCAGTATTTT
.,TRBJ1-5,TRBD1,TRBV6-1,CASSEAWQGVSNQPQHF,TGTGCCAGCAGTGAGGCATGGCAGGGGGTCAGCAATCAGCCCCAGCATTTT
.,TRBJ2-7,.,TRBV11-2,CASTNGQNSYEQYF,TGTGCCAGCACCAACGGACAGAACTCCTACGAGCAGTACTTC
.,TRBJ2-1,.,TRBV4-2,CASSQTMRDNEQFF,TGTGCCAGCAGCCAAACGATGCGGGACAATGAGCAGTTCTTC
.,TRBJ2-7,TRBD1,TRBV7-9,CASSSADRGQYEQYF,TGTGCCAGCAGCTCCGCGGACAGGGGGCAATACGAGCAGTACTTC
.,TRBJ1-1,.,TRBV21-1,CASSKGGWVRQANLNTEAFF,TGTGCCAGCAGCAAAGGAGGGTGGGTTAGACAGGCGAACTTGAACACTGAAGCTTTCTTT
.,TRBJ1-4,TRBD1,TRBV28,CASNSLSRDSNEKLFF,TGTGCCAGCAATTCGCTGTCCCGGGACAGTAATGAAAAACTGTTTTTT
.,TRBJ2-7,.,TRBV28,CASSLWHTSSYEQYF,TGTGCCAGCAGTTTATGGCACACCAGCTCCTACGAGCAGTACTTC
.,TRBJ1-2,TRBD1,TRBV28,CASRVSGTGLSNYGYTF,TGTGCCAGCAGGGTATCCGGGACAGGCCTTTCTAACTATGGCTACACCTTC
.,TRBJ1-3,TRBD1,TRBV9,CASSQGDSHRTIYF,TGTGCCAGCAGCCAGGGGGACAGCCACCGCACCATATATTTT
.,TRBJ2-3,TRBD2,TRBV9,CASSASGRARRDTQYF,TGTGCCAGCAGCGCTAGCGGGAGGGCCCGCAGGGATACGCAGTATTTT
.,TRBJ2-5,.,TRBV7-8,CASSPRRYQETQYF,TGTGCCAGCAGCCCCAGGAGGTACCAAGAGACCCAGTACTTC
.,TRBJ2-3,TRBD2,TRBV6-5,CASGWTSGTQQYF,TGTGCCAGCGGTTGGACTAGCGGGACCCAACAGTATTTT
.,TRBJ2-6,.,TRBV6-4,CASSDPRSGANVLTF,TGTGCCAGCAGTGACCCACGGTCTGGGGCCAACGTCCTGACTTTC
.,TRBJ2-2,TRBD1,TRBV28,CAGGTGGAIGELFF,TGTGCCGGGGGGACAGGGGGCGCGATCGGGGAGCTGTTTTTT
once,TRBJ2-7,TRBD1,TRBV4-3,CASSQAAGGRYEQYF,TGCGCCAGCAGCCAAGCGGCAGGGGGCCGGTACGAGCAGTACTTC
.,TRBJ1-1,TRBD1,TRBV6-4,CASRDRDSQINTEAFF,TGTGCCAGCAGAGACAGGGACAGTCAAATTAACACTGAAGCTTTCTTT
once,TRBJ1-1,.,TRBV5-1,CASSSGGQNTEAFF,TGCGCCAGCAGCTCGGGGGGTCAGAACACTGAAGCTTTCTTT
.,TRBJ2-1,.,TRBV27,CASPLRAGIYNEQFF,TGTGCCAGCCCCCTGCGTGCAGGGATCTACAATGAGCAGTTCTTC
once,TRBJ2-1,TRBD2,TRBV4-3,CASSQGTGTSDLGLKFF,TGCGCCAGCAGCCAAGGAACCGGGACTAGCGACTTGGGGCTAAAGTTCTTC
once,TRBJ1-4,.,TRBV5-1,CASSLSLQGDGEKLFF,TGCGCCAGCAGCTTGTCCTTACAGGGCGACGGGGAAAAACTGTTTTTT
.,TRBJ1-1,.,TRBV9,CASSVQGMNTEAFF,TGTGCCAGCAGCGTACAGGGCATGAACACTGAAGCTTTCTTT
.,TRBJ2-6,TRBD1,TRBV15,CATSRDGQGTISGANVLTF,TGTGCCACCAGCAGAGACGGACAGGGGACCATCTCTGGGGCCAACGTCCTGACTTTC
once,TRBJ1-5,TRBD1,TRBV4-1,CASSPTGLSNQPQHF,TGCGCCAGCAGCCCGACAGGGCTTAGCAATCAGCCCCAGCATTTT
.,TRBJ2-7,TRBD2,TRBV5-1,CASSLPSGQSYEQYF,TGCGCCAGCAGCTTGCCTAGCGGGCAGTCCTACGAGCAGTACTTC
once,TRBJ1-5,TRBD1,TRBV6-1,CASTPGQGGNQPQHF,TGTGCCAGCACACCGGGACAGGGCGGCAATCAGCCCCAGCATTTT